What follows are 20 T cell receptor beta chains derived from one specimen sequenced in a study of blood T cell repertoires in COVID-19. TCRdb keeps only in-frame clones here, not all; method: immunoSEQ multiplex PCR. Of hundreds of thousands of clones listed, about 90% were seen once; the top ten hold roughly 3.4%. Sequenced: peripheral blood. All receptors derive from a woman younger than 35 who had recovered from COVID-19.

This clone was picked up one time. The chain is built from TRBV27 and TRBJ2-1, with TRBD2 identical over 14 bases. CDR3 length: 17 amino acids. The V and J ends lost 5 bases and 7 bases, in that order; junction bases with no gene match: 10. Per germline, CDR1 MNHEY and CDR2 SMNVEV (reference sequence). The CDR3 spells CASSLSGLAGARNEQFF. Here the CDR3 DNA reads TGTGCCAGCAGTCTCTCGGGACTAGCGGGAGCTCGGAATGAGCAGTTCTTC.

The chain combines TRBV28 with TRBJ2-7; 12 nucleotides agree with TRBD2. The CDR3 length is 19 residues. CDR1 and CDR2 from the germline V gene are MDHEN and SYDVKM. V shed 2 bases and J 7 bases; nucleotides not matched to a gene: 18. The CDR3 coding sequence is TGTGCCAGCAGTTTAACCCCAATCCCGACTAGCGGGAGTCCGCGGGAGCAGTACGTC. Encoded protein: CASSLTPIPTSGSPREQYV.

V usage is TRBV5-1 and J usage is TRBJ1-2; possibly TRBD1 for D (6 bases). V gave up 5 bases and J gave up 6 bases, with 14 bases separating them. This CDR3 has 13 residues. Germline lookup yields CDR1 SGHRS and CDR2 YFSETQ. CDR3 residues: CASRGRGGHGYTF. The CDR3 nucleotides are TGCGCCAGCAGGGGACGAGGGGGACATGGCTACACCTTC.

The chain is built from TRBV7-9 and TRBJ1-2; D remains unclear. CDR3 size: 13 residues. CDR1 is SEHNR and CDR2 is FQNEAQ in the germline V gene (reference sequence). V was cut by 3 bases and J by 4 bases, with 9 bases left in between. CDR3 protein: CASSLEYPYGYTF. In DNA, the CDR3 is TGTGCCAGCAGCTTGGAGTACCCCTATGGCTACACCTTC.

The chain carries TRBV7-9 and TRBJ1-1, with TRBD1 matching over 10 bases. The CDR3 is 19 amino acids. Per germline, CDR1 SEHNR and CDR2 FQNEAQ (reference sequence). Trimming took 6 bases from V and 0 from J; bases not matched to a gene: 16. DNA of the CDR3: TGTGCCAGCAGATTTCCTCTCCGGGACAGGGGCCACATGAACACTGAAGCTTTCTTT. This gives the protein CASRFPLRDRGHMNTEAFF.

The chain links TRBV11-2 to TRBJ2-3; maybe TRBD2 (6 bases). Trimming stripped 5 bases from V and 6 bases from J, with 15 bases between. The CDR3 runs 14 residues. CDR1 is SGHAT, CDR2 FQNNGV, per germline. CDR3: CASSQERAADTQYF. CDR3 coding DNA: TGTGCCAGCAGCCAAGAGCGGGCCGCGGATACGCAGTATTTT.

The chain uses TRBV7-2 and TRBJ2-3; 16 nucleotides line up with TRBD2. Germline CDR1 and CDR2: SGHTA and FQGNSA. The CDR3 consists of 18 residues. With 1 base clipped from V and 5 bases from J, the junction kept 6 bases outside the gene matches. The CDR3 is CASSLEGLAGGGGDTQYF. The CDR3 DNA reads TGTGCCAGCAGCTTAGAGGGACTAGCGGGAGGGGGGGGAGATACGCAGTATTTT.

The chain recombines TRBV5-1 with TRBJ1-5; D is possibly TRBD1 (6 bases). Trimming pared 4 bases from V and 4 bases from J, leaving 15 bases between. Looked up from germline, CDR1 is SGHRS and CDR2 is YFSETQ. The CDR3 covers 15 residues. The CDR3 bases are TGCGCCAGCAGCGAGGGGGTTTCCCAGAATCAGCCCCAGCATTTT. Residues: CASSEGVSQNQPQHF.

The chain has TRBV12-3 or TRBV12-4 and TRBJ2-3; D gene ambiguous. The length of the CDR3 is 12 residues. The V gene lost 3 bases and the J gene lost 6 bases, with 7 bases spanning the gap. The DNA of the CDR3 is TGTGCCAGCAGTTTTCGCGAGGATACGCAGTATTTT. It specifies CASSFREDTQYF.

The chain links TRBV3-1 (or the pseudogene TRBV3-2) to TRBJ2-5; TRBD1 matches 10 bases. With 7 bases clipped from V and 1 base from J, the junction kept 3 bases outside the gene matches. Germline CDR1 is LGHDT and CDR2 is YNNKEL (reference sequence). The CDR3 extends over 14 amino acids. The CDR3 loop is CASTRTGGQETQYF. CDR3 nucleotide sequence: TGTGCCAGCACCCGGACAGGGGGCCAAGAGACCCAGTACTTC.

This clone occurred once. The CDR3: CASSQDVNLALEFF. The DNA of the CDR3 is TGCGCCAGCAGCCAAGACGTTAACCTAGCGTTGGAGTTCTTC. The V and J genes are TRBV4-3 and TRBJ2-1, with D possibly matching TRBD2 (6 bases). Germline lookup yields CDR1 LGHNA and CDR2 YSLEER. Trimming removed 0 bases at V and 14 bases at J, with 17 bases between. The CDR3 is made up of 14 amino acids.

J is TRBJ2-2 and V is TRBV14, with 13 nucleotides matching TRBD2. V was pared by 6 bases and J by 5 bases, with 9 bases of the junction left unmatched. Germline CDR1 and CDR2: SGHDN and FVKESK. This CDR3 comprises 17 residues. The CDR3 DNA reads TGTGCCAGCAGTCAACGGACTAGCGGGAGTGGGACCGGGGAGCTGTTTTTT. This translates into CASSQRTSGSGTGELFF.

The rearrangement uses TRBV6-5 and TRBJ1-1; D remains unclear. The CDR3 consists of 10 residues. Germline assignment: CDR1 MNHEY and CDR2 SVGAGI. V shed 7 bases and J shed 7 bases, with 7 bases lying between them. CDR3 DNA: TGTGCCAGCATGGGCGTTGAAGCTTTCTTT. Translated, it gives CASMGVEAFF.

V usage is TRBV24-1 and J usage is TRBJ2-1; 9 bases fit TRBD2. CDR3 length: 17 amino acids. The germline gives CDR1 KGHDR, CDR2 SFDVKD. Trimming cost V 4 bases and J 5 bases; bases outside gene matches: 11. In DNA, the CDR3 is TGTGCCACCAGTGACTCCAGCTTAGCGGGAGACAACAATGAGCAGTTCTTC. Its translation is CATSDSSLAGDNNEQFF.

The chain links TRBV7-8 to TRBJ2-1, with 9 bases that match TRBD2. From germline, CDR1 is SGHVS and CDR2 FQNEAQ. This CDR3 is built from 18 residues. The ends lost 4 bases at V and 8 bases at J; junction bases unmatched: 18. The CDR3 nucleotides are TGTGCCAGCAGCTCTAGGGCTATCGCGGGAGGGCATACTGATGAGCAGTTCTTC. Protein sequence: CASSSRAIAGGHTDEQFF.

The chain carries TRBV6-5 and TRBJ2-3, with 8 bases fitting TRBD1. V lost 4 bases, J lost 0 bases, and 0 bases stayed unmatched. The CDR3 covers 14 residues. Per germline, CDR1 MNHEY and CDR2 SVGAGI. The DNA for the CDR3 is TGTGCCAGCAGTTGGACAGGGAGCACAGATACGCAGTATTTT. Translated, it gives CASSWTGSTDTQYF.

In this sample, this clone turned up once. V gene TRBV7-2 combines with J gene TRBJ1-1; D is unclear. Germline V gives CDR1 SGHTA, CDR2 FQGNSA. This CDR3 has 13 residues. The V end lost 6 bases, the J end lost 1 base, and 9 bases lay between the germline ends. In DNA form, the CDR3 reads TGTGCCAGCAGTCGGAGTAGGAACACTGAAGCTTTCTTT. It specifies CASSRSRNTEAFF.

The rearrangement uses TRBV11-2 and TRBJ2-7; the match to TRBD2 covers 10 bases. In germline, CDR1 is SGHAT, CDR2 FQNNGV. CDR3 length equals 16 residues. V gave up 1 base and J gave up 7 bases; unmatched junction bases: 10. The CDR3 reads CASSLGRSGRAEEQYV. In DNA form, the CDR3 reads TGTGCCAGCAGCTTAGGGAGAAGCGGGAGGGCCGAAGAGCAGTACGTC.

This sequence joins TRBV6-4 and TRBJ2-6, with TRBD1 matching 7 bases. V lost 5 bases to trimming and J lost 0 bases; unmatched junction nucleotides: 10. Germline assignment: CDR1 MRHNA and CDR2 SNTAGT. The CDR3 is made up of 18 amino acids. The CDR3, as DNA: TGTGCCAGCAGTAACACAGGGGATTTCTACTCTGGGGCCAACGTCCTGACTTTC. Translation: CASSNTGDFYSGANVLTF.

This chain uses TRBV19 with TRBJ1-2, with D perhaps matching TRBD1 (6 bases). Trimming removed 6 bases at V and 4 bases at J, with 18 bases between. The CDR3 is 15 residues long. CDR1 and CDR2 (germline): LNHDA, SQIVND (reference sequence). The CDR3 DNA is TGTGCCAGTAGCCGGATACCGGACAGCGCCTATGGCTACACCTTC. Translating gives CASSRIPDSAYGYTF.